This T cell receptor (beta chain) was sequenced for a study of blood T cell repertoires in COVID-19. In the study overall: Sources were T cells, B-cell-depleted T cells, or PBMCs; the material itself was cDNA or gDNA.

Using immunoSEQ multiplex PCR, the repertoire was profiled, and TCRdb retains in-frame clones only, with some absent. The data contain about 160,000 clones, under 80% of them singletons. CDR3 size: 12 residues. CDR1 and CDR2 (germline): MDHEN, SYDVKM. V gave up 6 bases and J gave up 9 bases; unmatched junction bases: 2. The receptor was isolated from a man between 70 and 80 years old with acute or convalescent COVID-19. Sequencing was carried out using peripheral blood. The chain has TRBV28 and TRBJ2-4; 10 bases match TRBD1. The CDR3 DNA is TGTGCCAGCAGACGGGACAGGGGCATTCAGTACTTC. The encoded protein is CASRRDRGIQYF.